A single sample gave rise to the 20 T cell receptor beta chains below, sequenced in a study of T cells in Graves' hyperthyroidism and ophthalmopathy. Amplified regions were TCR beta CDR3 sequences from RNA transcripts. First-round RT-PCR of the TCR CDR3 relied on the HTBI primer set. A single record per CDR3 protein comes from TCRdb applying MiXCR to the multiplex PCR reads. The table has roughly 380,000 distinct CDR3 sequences, more than 11% seen once. What was sequenced was blood. The receptors originated from a woman aged 55-75 years with Graves' hyperthyroidism.

V and J are TRBV7-9 and TRBJ2-7; D is unresolved. Trimming stripped 3 bases from V and 7 bases from J, with 10 bases between. The CDR3 has 12 residues. Germline-derived CDR1 and CDR2 are SEHNR and FQNEAQ (reference sequence). The CDR3 here is CASSFRPREQYF. CDR3 DNA sequence: TGTGCCAGCAGCTTTAGACCTCGGGAGCAGTACTTC.

The chain combines TRBV4-2 with TRBJ2-1, with a tentative D call TRBD2 (6 bases). From germline, CDR1 is LGHNA and CDR2 YNFKEQ. This CDR3 region has 17 residues. V was trimmed by 1 base and J by 8 bases, leaving 21 bases between them. CDR3 in DNA: TGTGCCAGCAGCCAAGTTATAGGAAGCGGAGGGTTCGATGAGCAGTTCTTC. Its translation is CASSQVIGSGGFDEQFF.

At least ten counts were recorded for this clonotype. The chain recombines TRBV4-2 with TRBJ2-3, with 8 nucleotides matching TRBD2. Germline assignment: CDR1 LGHNA and CDR2 YNFKEQ. The CDR3 totals 16 residues. V lost 1 base to trimming and J lost 0 bases; unmatched junction nucleotides: 3. CDR3 region: CASSQAPGGSTDTQYF. The CDR3 DNA reads as TGTGCCAGCAGCCAAGCGCCGGGAGGGAGCACAGATACGCAGTATTTT.

This clonotype was counted only a few times. J is TRBJ2-1 and V is TRBV6-1; D may be TRBD1 or TRBD2 (5 bases each). This CDR3 has 13 amino acids. V lost 5 bases, J lost 12 bases, and 17 bases lay in between. Germline V CDR1 and CDR2: MNHNS, SASEGT. The CDR3 region has the DNA TGTGCCAGCAGTTCGGGACGTTCGGCGGGGCAGTTCTTC. Translation gives CASSSGRSAGQFF.

Note on this clonotype: This may come from a read error, since a much larger clone is one base off. No conserved phenylalanine or tryptophan ends this CDR3, so it is likely a read error. The rearrangement links TRBV20-1 to TRBJ2-1, with unresolved D. Germline V gene lookup returns CDR1 DFQATT and CDR2 SNEGSKA (reference sequence). V was cut by 5 bases and J by 2 bases, with 10 bases left in between. The CDR3 extends over 13 amino acids. The CDR3 sequence: CSALVITYNEQFS. The CDR3 DNA reads TGCAGTGCTTTAGTCATAACCTACAATGAGCAGTTCTCC.

Many counts were recorded for this clonotype. The chain employs TRBV5-1 and TRBJ2-4; the match to TRBD2 covers 12 bases. The CDR3 consists of 18 residues. With V trimmed by 3 bases and J by 1 base, 8 bases remained unmatched. Germline lookup yields CDR1 SGHRS and CDR2 YFSETQ. The CDR3 is CASSWRTSGISAKNIQYF. The CDR3 DNA is TGCGCCAGCAGCTGGAGGACTAGCGGGATCTCGGCCAAAAACATTCAGTACTTC. The variable domain in full, completed from reference TRBV5-1 and TRBJ2-4, reads KAGVTQTPRYLIKTRGQQVTLSCSPISGHRSVSWYQQTPGQGLQFLFEYFSETQRNKGNFPGRFSGRQFSNSRSEMNVSTLELGDSALYLCASSWRTSGISAKNIQYFGAGTRLSVL.

The chain joins TRBV19 to TRBJ2-7, with 7 positions matching TRBD2. Per germline, CDR1 LNHDA and CDR2 SQIVND (reference sequence). The CDR3 has 15 amino acids. After removal of 3 bases from V and 2 bases from J, the junction contained 7 bases not matched to a gene. In DNA, the CDR3 is TGTGCCAGTAGTATGGGGGGGACCCTTCCCTACGAGCAGTACTTC. It yields the protein CASSMGGTLPYEQYF.

This chain links TRBV20-1 with TRBJ1-1, with 8 bases lining up with TRBD1. After removal of 5 bases from V and 4 bases from J, the junction contained 6 bases not matched to a gene. Per germline, CDR1 DFQATT and CDR2 SNEGSKA (reference sequence). This CDR3 region has 13 residues. The CDR3 region has the DNA TGCAGTGCTTCACCCGGGACAGGCACTGAAGCTTTCTTT. Translated: CSASPGTGTEAFF.

This clonotype was observed a handful of times. The chain links TRBV29-1 to TRBJ2-6; perhaps TRBD2 as D (6 bases). The CDR3 is made up of 13 amino acids. The germline V and J ends were trimmed by 4 bases and 2 bases, with 6 bases remaining between them. The germline gives CDR1 SQVTM, CDR2 ANQGSEA. CDR3 protein: CSVGGTGANVLTF. CDR3 in DNA: TGCAGCGTTGGCGGGACTGGGGCCAACGTCCTGACTTTC.

This clonotype came up many times. The chain recombines TRBV13 with TRBJ2-1, with a weak D call TRBD2 (5 bases). Trimming cost V 3 bases and J 6 bases, with 6 bases left between them. The germline gives CDR1 PRHDT, CDR2 FYEKMQ (reference sequence). The CDR3 contains 12 residues. CDR3 sequence reads: CASSFSANEQFF. The DNA of the CDR3 is TGTGCCAGCAGCTTTAGCGCCAATGAGCAGTTCTTC.

The V call is TRBV7-9, the J call TRBJ2-7; possibly TRBD1 for D (7 bases). The germline gives CDR1 SEHNR, CDR2 FQNEAQ (reference sequence). V was shortened by 5 bases and J by 0 bases, with 26 bases between the two germline ends. This CDR3 has 19 residues. The CDR3 nucleotides read TGTGCCAGCAGCGTCCCTGACAGGGCGAGGTGGAGGGACTCCTACGAGCAGTACTTC. This codes for CASSVPDRARWRDSYEQYF.

There are a few counts of this clonotype. This chain connects TRBV5-4 to TRBJ2-3; the D gene is possibly TRBD1 (7 bases). V gave up 4 bases and J gave up 0 bases, with 12 bases separating them. Looked up from germline, CDR1 is SGHNT and CDR2 is YYREEE (reference sequence). The CDR3 totals 15 residues. The CDR3, as DNA: TGTGCCAGCAGCCGGGGGACAGCTAGCACAGATACGCAGTATTTT. It yields the protein CASSRGTASTDTQYF.

The chain links TRBV28 to TRBJ2-5; 10 bases match TRBD1. The CDR3 runs to 14 residues. Germline lookup yields CDR1 MDHEN and CDR2 SYDVKM. Trimming removed 4 bases from V and 4 bases from J; junction bases left unmatched: 3. CDR3 bases: TGTGCCAGCAGTTCCGGGGACAGGGGAGAGACCCAGTACTTC. It yields the protein CASSSGDRGETQYF.

The CDR3 DNA is TGTGCCTGCGGCCCGCGGCACCGCTCTGGGGCCAACGTCCTGACTTTC. Its translation: CACGPRHRSGANVLTF. The rearrangement uses TRBV27 and TRBJ2-6; D gene unclear. Trimming took off 11 bases at V and 0 bases at J, with 17 bases between the two ends. The germline CDR1 and CDR2 sequences are MNHEY and SMNVEV (reference sequence). The CDR3 spans 16 residues.

This clonotype showed up many times. V is TRBV12-3 or TRBV12-4 and J is TRBJ1-2; D unclear. The CDR3 has 12 amino acids. The V end lost 5 bases, the J end lost 7 bases, and 11 bases lay between the germline ends. CDR3 in DNA: TGTGCCAGCAGTCCCGCGGGGAGTGGCTACACCTTC. Its translation: CASSPAGSGYTF.

This clonotype has at least ten counts. This chain connects TRBV7-9 to TRBJ2-1, with 10 bases that match TRBD2. V was pared by 0 bases and J by 10 bases, with 6 bases of the junction left unmatched. Per germline, CDR1 SEHNR and CDR2 FQNEAQ (reference sequence). The CDR3 consists of 15 residues. CDR3 in DNA: TGTGCCAGCAGCTTAGCCCTAGCGGGAGCGCAGGAGCAGTTCTTC. Protein: CASSLALAGAQEQFF.

The sample holds many counts of this clonotype. CDR3 bases: TGTGCCAGCAGCCCGGGCCCGGGACAGGGGTTTTACGAGCAGTACTTC. Translation: CASSPGPGQGFYEQYF. The gene calls are TRBV9 and TRBJ2-7; 10 bases match TRBD1. Germline assignment: CDR1 SGDLS and CDR2 YYNGEE. This CDR3 spans 16 amino acids. V lost 4 bases, J lost 4 bases, and 11 bases stayed unmatched.

This clonotype was recorded a few times. This chain links TRBV6-2 or TRBV6-3 with TRBJ2-1; TRBD2 aligns across 8 bases. V trimming: 4 bases; J trimming: 4 bases; junction bases outside the gene matches: 12. CDR3 length: 17 amino acids. Germline assignment: CDR1 MNHEY and CDR2 SVGEGT. CDR3 sequence: CASSSLRSSGNYNEQFF. CDR3 sequence (DNA): TGTGCCAGCAGTTCCCTTAGGAGTAGCGGGAATTACAATGAGCAGTTCTTC.

This clonotype showed up many times. This chain uses TRBV12-3 or TRBV12-4 with TRBJ2-2, with 10 bases lining up with TRBD1. V lost 4 bases to trimming and J lost 6 bases; unmatched junction nucleotides: 5. The CDR3 length is 15 residues. CDR3 nucleotide sequence: TGTGCCAGCAGTTCCCGTGGACAGGGGGCCGGGGAGCTGTTTTTT. Translated: CASSSRGQGAGELFF.

Remarks on this clonotype: This may arise from a read error, as a much more abundant clone is one base away. The chain has TRBV7-9 and TRBJ2-7; TRBD2 matches 10 bases. The V gene's germline CDR1 is SEHNR and CDR2 FQNEAQ (reference sequence). CDR3 length: 16 amino acids. V was clipped by 4 bases and J by 0 bases; unmatched bases: 6. Here the CDR3 reads CASSSFGTSDSYEQYF. DNA of the CDR3: TGTGCCAGCAGCTCCTTCGGGACTAGCGACTCCTACGAGCAGTACTTC.